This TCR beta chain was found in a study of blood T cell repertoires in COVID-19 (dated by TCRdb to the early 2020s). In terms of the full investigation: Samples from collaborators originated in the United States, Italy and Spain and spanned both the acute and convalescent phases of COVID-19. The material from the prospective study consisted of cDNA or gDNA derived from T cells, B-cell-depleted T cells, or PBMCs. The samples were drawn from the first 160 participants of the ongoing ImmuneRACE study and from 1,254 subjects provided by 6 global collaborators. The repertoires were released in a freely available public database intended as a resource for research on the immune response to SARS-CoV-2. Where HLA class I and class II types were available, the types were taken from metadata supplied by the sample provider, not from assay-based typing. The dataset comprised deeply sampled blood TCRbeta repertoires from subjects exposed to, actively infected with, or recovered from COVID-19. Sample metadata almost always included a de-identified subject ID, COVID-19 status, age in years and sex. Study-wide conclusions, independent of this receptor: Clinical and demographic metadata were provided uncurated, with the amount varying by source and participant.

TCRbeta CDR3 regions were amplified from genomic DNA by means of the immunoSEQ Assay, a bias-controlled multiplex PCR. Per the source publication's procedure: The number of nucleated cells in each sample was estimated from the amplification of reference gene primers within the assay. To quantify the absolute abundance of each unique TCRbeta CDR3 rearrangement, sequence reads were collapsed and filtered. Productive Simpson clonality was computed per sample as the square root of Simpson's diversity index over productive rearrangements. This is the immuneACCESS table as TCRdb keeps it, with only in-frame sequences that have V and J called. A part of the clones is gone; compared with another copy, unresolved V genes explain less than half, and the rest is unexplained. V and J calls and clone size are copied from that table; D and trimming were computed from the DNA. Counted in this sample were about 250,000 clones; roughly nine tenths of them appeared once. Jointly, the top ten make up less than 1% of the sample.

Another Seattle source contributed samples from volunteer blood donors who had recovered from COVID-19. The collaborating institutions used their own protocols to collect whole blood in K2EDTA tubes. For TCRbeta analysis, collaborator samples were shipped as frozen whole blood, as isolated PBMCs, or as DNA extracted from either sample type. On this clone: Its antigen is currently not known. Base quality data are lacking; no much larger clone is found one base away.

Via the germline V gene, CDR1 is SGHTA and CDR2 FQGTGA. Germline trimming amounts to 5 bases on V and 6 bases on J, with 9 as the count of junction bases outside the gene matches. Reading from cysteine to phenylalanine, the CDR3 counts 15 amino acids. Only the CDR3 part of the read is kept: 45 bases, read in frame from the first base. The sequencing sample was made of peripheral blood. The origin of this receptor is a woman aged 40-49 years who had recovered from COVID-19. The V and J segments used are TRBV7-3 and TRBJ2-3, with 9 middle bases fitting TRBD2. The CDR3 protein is CASSPRLAAPDTQYF. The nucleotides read TGTGCCAGCAGCCCCCGACTAGCGGCACCGGATACGCAGTATTTT. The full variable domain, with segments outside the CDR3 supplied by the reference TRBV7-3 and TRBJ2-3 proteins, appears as GAGVSQTPSNKVTEKGKYVELRCDPISGHTALYWYRQSLGQGPEFLIYFQGTGAADDSGLPNDRFFAVRPEGSVSTLKIQRTERGDSAVYLCASSPRLAAPDTQYFGPGTRLTVL.